This T cell receptor beta chain was recorded in a study of identical twins. The CDR3 loop spans 13 amino acids. Germline CDR1 reads SGHTA; CDR2 reads FQGNSA. The ends were cut back, 4 bases at V and 5 bases at J, with 9 bases in the middle. All donors comprised healthy Caucasians. TCRdb independently ran MiXCR on the 5' RACE reads; one entry per CDR3 protein. Of 500,000 to 550,000 distinct CDR3 sequences detected, around 22% appear once; the ten largest clones hold about 0.48%. This clonotype occurred a few times. The data also belong to a second study, concerning yellow fever vaccine responses in identical twins.

Sequencing was done on a sample of CD4+ T cells sorted from blood. This rearrangement joins TRBV7-2 to TRBJ2-1; no definite D call. This receptor was identified in a woman younger than 35 in good health. In nucleotides, the CDR3 is TGTGCCAGCAGCTCGACGGCACACAATGAGCAGTTCTTC. Residues: CASSSTAHNEQFF.